This T cell receptor (beta chain) came from a study of Ad26.COV2.S vaccination and SARS-CoV-2 variants. Treatment of the sample: approximately 18 received Ad26.COV2.S at low or high dose, single or two shots; several received placebo; per-sample allocation not given. Day 63 following the first vaccine or placebo injection was when the samples were taken. Produced via immunoSEQ multiplex PCR; TCRdb's table is partial and in-frame only. This sample carries about 470,000 clones, about 90% of them seen once, and the ten largest clones take less than 4.5%. The CDR3 totals 14 residues. Germline V gives CDR1 SGHTA, CDR2 FQGNSA. V was clipped by 0 bases and J by 7 bases, with 13 bases between them.

Sequenced material: peripheral blood, taken in a trial of Ad26.COV2.S vaccine versus placebo. This sequence joins TRBV7-2 and TRBJ2-7; TRBD1 might be the D (7 bases). The receptor comes from a person aged 18-65 years who received the Ad26.COV2.S COVID-19 vaccine or a placebo. For the CDR3, the DNA is TGTGCCAGCAGCTTAGCGCCAGGGGGGTGGGAGCAGTACTTC. Protein: CASSLAPGGWEQYF.